The present TCR beta chain was sequenced within a study of CD8 T cells in ankylosing spondylitis. The study's findings and limits: The study looked at matched synovial fluid samples from ankylosing spondylitis patients. Disease-linked clones were reported to be significantly enriched there. CD8+ disease-linked clones were present at relatively low frequencies in blood. Past research had described some motif variants in reactive arthritis synovial fluid and blood. In ankylosing spondylitis blood, a motif of roughly eight highly homologous TCR beta variants appeared characteristic.

In TCRdb, the 5' RACE reads were re-called with MiXCR into one record per CDR3 protein. This sample has about 31,000 distinct CDR3 sequences, with roughly 7.2% found just once. Germline V CDR1 and CDR2: SGHAT, FQNNGV. Between the trimmed V and J ends, which lost 5 bases and 8 bases, there was a span of 18 bases. This CDR3 is built from 14 residues. Notes on this clonotype: The target antigen is unknown.

The TCR sequence derives from a male donor with ankylosing spondylitis or in good health (not recorded which). The chain uses TRBV11-2 and TRBJ1-1; D is perhaps TRBD1 (5 bases). The sequenced sample was blood, either unsorted or a sorted T cell fraction (not recorded which). As DNA, the CDR3 is TGTGCCAGCAGCCGGAACCGGGACGGATACGAAGCTTTCTTT. This gives the protein CASSRNRDGYEAFF.